The next 19 T cell receptor beta chains were all read from a single sample in a study of T cells in tuberculosis. Repertoires were generated with immunoSEQ multiplex PCR, while TCRdb's copy carries only in-frame clones and drops some. The repertoire consists of over 30,000 clones, with approximately 96% occurring once and the leading ten covering roughly 6.2%. The sequencing sample was made of PBMCs. Receptors originate from a donor aged 10 to 29 with latent tuberculosis or without tuberculosis infection.

This sequence joins TRBV18 and TRBJ1-3, with D uncertain. Germline CDR1 KGHSH, CDR2 LQKENI. The CDR3 totals 16 residues. The V end lost 4 bases, the J end lost 3 bases, and 16 bases lay between the germline ends. The CDR3 region is CASSRFLAEDGNTIYF. The CDR3 region has the DNA TGTGCCAGCTCACGGTTTTTAGCAGAGGATGGAAACACCATATATTTT.

The V and J genes are TRBV2 and TRBJ2-5, with 10 positions matching TRBD1. Germline V gene data show CDR1 as SNHLY and CDR2 as FYNNEI. J gave up 5 bases and V 6 bases, and 6 bases lay outside the gene matches. CDR3 length: 14 residues. The CDR3 here is CASRETGGWETQYF. The CDR3 nucleotides read TGTGCCAGCAGGGAGACAGGGGGCTGGGAGACCCAGTACTTC.

V and J are TRBV5-1 and TRBJ2-1; D is ambiguous. V shed 0 bases and J shed 9 bases, with 7 bases lying between them. The CDR3 consists of 12 residues. Germline CDR1 and CDR2: SGHRS and YFSETQ. The CDR3 DNA is TGCGCCAGCAGCTTGGTCCCGGGTGAGCAGTTCTTC. As protein: CASSLVPGEQFF.

CDR3 in amino acids: CSVLDRGGEKLFF. The CDR3 DNA reads as TGCAGCGTTTTAGACAGGGGAGGAGAAAAACTGTTTTTT. The rearrangement uses TRBV29-1 and TRBJ1-4; 8 bases align to TRBD1. Unmatched junction bases numbered 7, after V lost 5 bases and J lost 8 bases. The CDR3 runs 13 residues. Germline values: CDR1 SQVTM, CDR2 ANQGSEA.

This clone appeared once. The chain has TRBV5-1 and TRBJ1-4; 8 bases fit TRBD1. Germline V gene lookup returns CDR1 SGHRS and CDR2 YFSETQ. The junction had 5 bases not matched to a gene; V was cut back by 4 bases and J by 3 bases. The CDR3 covers 15 residues. CDR3: CASSPDRVPNEKLFF. CDR3 in DNA: TGCGCCAGCAGCCCGGACAGGGTTCCTAATGAAAAACTGTTTTTT.

This clone has a single count. CDR3 nucleotide sequence: TGTGCCAGCAACGGCATTGGCAGGGGGCGCGGGGGAAGGAACACTGAAGCTTTCTTT. Translating it yields CASNGIGRGRGGRNTEAFF. This chain joins TRBV11-2 and TRBJ1-1; 8 positions match TRBD1. With 7 bases clipped from V and 1 base from J, the junction kept 20 bases outside the gene matches. The germline V gene has CDR1 SGHAT and CDR2 FQNNGV. The CDR3 is made up of 19 amino acids.

V usage is TRBV27 and J usage is TRBJ2-1; 10 bases match TRBD2. The trim removed 2 bases at V and 6 bases at J, leaving 7 bases unmatched. CDR1 is MNHEY, CDR2 SMNVEV, per germline (reference sequence). This CDR3 spans 16 amino acids. The CDR3 sequence is CASSLTGLAIPNEQFF. In DNA, the CDR3 is TGTGCCAGCAGTTTAACGGGACTAGCGATCCCCAATGAGCAGTTCTTC.

The chain links TRBV5-6 to TRBJ2-7; tentatively, D is TRBD1 (6 bases). Germline CDR1 is SGHDT and CDR2 is YYEEEE. V was cut by 4 bases and J by 0 bases, with 11 bases left in between. This CDR3 has 14 residues. The CDR3 region has the DNA TGTGCCAGCAGCATCGACAGGACCTCCTACGAGCAGTACTTC. This encodes CASSIDRTSYEQYF.

The gene calls are TRBV10-3 and TRBJ2-1, with 7 bases lining up with TRBD1. The V gene's germline CDR1 is ENHRY and CDR2 SYGVKD. The CDR3 consists of 17 residues. The V segment lost 4 bases and the J segment 0 bases; nucleotides outside the gene matches: 9. The CDR3 is CAISGRTGVNSYNEQFF. CDR3 DNA: TGTGCCATCAGTGGGAGGACAGGCGTTAACTCCTACAATGAGCAGTTCTTC.

This clone was seen only once. This sequence joins TRBV27 and TRBJ2-7; 9 bases are shared with TRBD1. Germline V gene data show CDR1 as MNHEY and CDR2 as SMNVEV (reference sequence). The CDR3 consists of 14 residues. V lost 9 bases and J lost 3; bases outside the gene matches: 9. The CDR3 coding sequence is TGTGCCAGATCCAAGAGGGACAGGGTCTACGAGCAGTACTTC. It specifies CARSKRDRVYEQYF.

This clone has a handful of counts. The V and J genes are TRBV30 and TRBJ2-1; no definite D call. CDR3 size: 13 residues. The germline V gene encodes CDR1 GTSNPN and CDR2 SVGIG (reference sequence). Trimming cost V 2 bases and J 0 bases, with 5 bases left between them. CDR3 nucleotide sequence: TGTGCCTGGAGTTTGAGCTCCTACAATGAGCAGTTCTTC. This encodes CAWSLSSYNEQFF.

The rearrangement links TRBV5-1 to TRBJ2-2, with 10 bases that match TRBD1. The CDR3 contains 18 residues. The germline gives CDR1 SGHRS, CDR2 YFSETQ. V was clipped by 1 base and J by 2 bases; unmatched bases: 8. The CDR3 DNA is TGCGCCAGCAGCTTGCTTCAGGGGACAGGGGCTAACACCGGGGAGCTGTTTTTT. It codes for CASSLLQGTGANTGELFF.

This sequence joins TRBV18 and TRBJ1-1, with D perhaps TRBD1 (6 bases). V lost 3 bases to trimming and J lost 5 bases, with 13 bases between them. Germline V gene sequence: CDR1 KGHSH, CDR2 LQKENI. The CDR3 spans 14 residues. CDR3 protein: CASSPQGWSTEAFF. The CDR3 nucleotides read TGTGCCAGCTCACCCCAGGGGTGGAGTACTGAAGCTTTCTTT.

This clone appeared once. The chain links TRBV2 to TRBJ2-2; no definite D call. Germline CDR1 reads SNHLY; CDR2 reads FYNNEI. Trimming took 4 bases from V and 3 from J, leaving 3 bases between them. The CDR3 runs to 12 residues. The CDR3 DNA follows: TGTGCCAGCAGTGCGGACACCGGGGAGCTGTTTTTT. Its translation is CASSADTGELFF.

The chain joins TRBV28 to TRBJ2-2; TRBD1 might be the D (6 bases). The CDR3 extends over 18 amino acids. The germline V gene has CDR1 MDHEN and CDR2 SYDVKM. Trimming removed 2 bases from V and 1 base from J, with 17 bases in between. CDR3 residues: CASSLQGSHTLNTGELFF. CDR3 nucleotides: TGTGCCAGCAGTTTACAGGGGTCCCATACCCTGAACACCGGGGAGCTGTTTTTT.

J is TRBJ2-2 and V is TRBV5-8; TRBD1 aligns across 8 bases. CDR3 length equals 16 residues. Losses at the gene ends were 3 bases for V and 7 bases for J; bases not matched to a gene: 11. CDR1 is SGHTS, CDR2 YDEGEE, per germline. CDR3 residues: CASSSPGTGYYGELFF. CDR3 nucleotide sequence: TGTGCCAGCAGCTCCCCCGGGACAGGCTATTACGGGGAGCTGTTTTTT.

V gene TRBV4-1 combines with J gene TRBJ2-3, with 9 bases that match TRBD2. Germline-derived CDR1 and CDR2 are MGHRA and YSYEKL. Germline trimming cut 0 bases from V and 6 bases from J; bases unmatched to any gene: 7. This CDR3 comprises 16 residues. In DNA form, the CDR3 reads TGCGCCAGCAGCCAAGAAAGCGGGGGGCTATCGGATACGCAGTATTTT. Translating it yields CASSQESGGLSDTQYF.

The J gene is TRBJ2-7, the V gene TRBV29-1; 10 bases are shared with TRBD2. V dropped 7 bases and J dropped 1; count of bases not matched to a gene: 7. The CDR3 is 14 amino acids. Germline CDR1 is SQVTM and CDR2 is ANQGSEA. CDR3 sequence: CSAVPSGGSYEQYF. The CDR3 DNA follows: TGCAGCGCCGTCCCTAGCGGGGGATCCTACGAGCAGTACTTC.

V gene TRBV7-2 combines with J gene TRBJ1-2; perhaps TRBD1 as D (6 bases). With 2 bases removed from V and 3 bases from J, the gap between germline ends came to 10 bases. This CDR3 spans 14 amino acids. Germline V gene lookup returns CDR1 SGHTA and CDR2 FQGNSA. For the CDR3, the DNA is TGTGCCAGCAGCTTATGGGGGCCCGACTATGGCTACACCTTC. It codes for CASSLWGPDYGYTF.